Listed here are 15 T cell receptor beta chains from one sample, sequenced in a study of blood T cell repertoires in COVID-19. Repertoires were generated with immunoSEQ multiplex PCR, while TCRdb's copy carries only in-frame clones and drops some. The sample holds 75,000 to 100,000 clones, more than 70% seen once. Sample: peripheral blood. The receptor set was obtained from a human donor in a cohort sampled during active COVID-19.

V is TRBV3-1 (or the pseudogene TRBV3-2) and J is TRBJ2-5; D is perhaps TRBD2 (5 bases). V was trimmed by 3 bases and J by 5 bases, leaving 10 bases between them. CDR3 length: 13 amino acids. CDR1 LGHDT and CDR2 YNNKEL come from the germline V gene (reference sequence). This CDR3 is CASSHLLVETQYF. CDR3 bases: TGTGCCAGCAGCCATCTACTAGTTGAGACCCAGTACTTC.

The rearrangement links TRBV1 to TRBJ2-1; TRBD2 is the table's D call and was not checked against the DNA. TRBV1 is described as a pseudogene. The CDR3 totals 19 residues. Here the CDR3 reads CTSSQEPPERVQPNNEQFF. The CDR3 DNA reads as TGCACCAGCAGCCAAGAGCCCCCCGAGCGGGTACAACCGAACAATGAGCAGTTCTTC.

The rearrangement joins TRBV28 to TRBJ1-6; D unresolved. The length of the CDR3 is 13 residues. Trimming removed 5 bases from V and 7 bases from J, with 9 bases in between. The germline gives CDR1 MDHEN, CDR2 SYDVKM. In DNA, the CDR3 is TGTGCCAGCAGTAGCAGGCTCAATTCACCCCTCCACTTT. Translating gives CASSSRLNSPLHF.

CDR3 nucleotides: TGTGCCAGTAGTCTGGCAGGGGGCGTCGAGACCCAGTACTTC. Translating gives CASSLAGGVETQYF. The chain carries TRBV19 and TRBJ2-5, with TRBD1 matching over 8 bases. The CDR3 has 14 amino acids. Germline CDR1 LNHDA, CDR2 SQIVND (reference sequence). With 5 bases clipped from V and 5 bases from J, the junction kept 7 bases outside the gene matches.

This CDR3 reads CASGPLAGGFTGELFF. The CDR3 DNA is TGTGCCAGCGGGCCGCTAGCGGGAGGGTTCACCGGGGAGCTGTTTTTT. The rearrangement uses TRBV11-2 and TRBJ2-2; 12 bases agree with TRBD2. The germline gives CDR1 SGHAT, CDR2 FQNNGV. J was trimmed by 4 bases and V by 8 bases; bases with no gene match: 8. The CDR3 sequence is 16 residues long.

The count of this clone is one. The V call is TRBV12-3 or TRBV12-4, the J call TRBJ2-1; 8 nucleotides match TRBD1. Germline trimming cut 6 bases from V and 9 bases from J; bases unmatched to any gene: 4. This CDR3 is built from 12 residues. Here the CDR3 DNA reads TGTGCCAGCAGCGGGACAGGTCGTGAGCAGTTCTTC. Its protein is CASSGTGREQFF.

This chain uses TRBV6-5 with TRBJ2-5; no definite D call. Trimming left V 8 bases short and J 1 base short, with 14 bases between. The length of the CDR3 is 14 residues. In germline, CDR1 is MNHEY, CDR2 SVGAGI. The CDR3 coding sequence is TGTGCCAGCTTGAGAGGAAACCTCCAAGAGACCCAGTACTTC. Residues: CASLRGNLQETQYF.

This clone was recorded once. The CDR3, as DNA: TGTGCCAGCAGCCCCCCCGACGGGAGGGGACGGGTTGAGCAGTTCTTC. Translating it yields CASSPPDGRGRVEQFF. The genes are TRBV6-2 or TRBV6-3 and TRBJ2-1; 8 bases are a match to TRBD2. Germline CDR1 MNHEY, CDR2 SVGEGT. The ends lost 6 bases at V and 9 bases at J; junction bases unmatched: 16. CDR3 length: 16 amino acids.

This clone has ten or more counts. V gene TRBV12-3 or TRBV12-4 combines with J gene TRBJ2-1, with unresolved D. V lost 3 bases and J 5 bases, leaving 8 bases between the germline ends. The CDR3 consists of 13 residues. For the CDR3, the DNA is TGTGCCAGCAGTTTCCGACGGGACAATGAGCAGTTCTTC. Translated, it gives CASSFRRDNEQFF.

The sample holds a few counts of this clone. The chain combines TRBV28 with TRBJ2-5, with 11 bases lining up with TRBD2. CDR1 and CDR2 from the germline V gene are MDHEN and SYDVKM. This CDR3 comprises 16 residues. Germline trimming cut 5 bases from V and 0 bases from J; bases unmatched to any gene: 5. The CDR3 nucleotides read TGTGCCAGCAGTGCCTTGGGACTAGCGGACCAAGAGACCCAGTACTTC. Its protein is CASSALGLADQETQYF.

This chain uses TRBV14 with TRBJ2-6; D remains ambiguous. Germline assignment: CDR1 SGHDN and CDR2 FVKESK. This CDR3 is built from 17 residues. Trimming cost V 2 bases and J 0 bases, with 11 bases left between them. The CDR3 reads CASSQKIVDSGANVLTF. In DNA, the CDR3 is TGTGCCAGCAGCCAAAAAATCGTAGACTCTGGGGCCAACGTCCTGACTTTC.

The V call is TRBV28, the J call TRBJ2-7, with TRBD1 matching over 11 bases. The trim removed 7 bases at V and 7 bases at J, leaving 12 bases unmatched. The CDR3 runs to 15 residues. Germline V lookup: CDR1 MDHEN, CDR2 SYDVKM. CDR3 amino acids: CASTTREDRGREQYF. The CDR3 DNA reads as TGTGCCAGCACCACCCGAGAGGACAGGGGGCGTGAGCAGTACTTC. The variable domain in full, with the rest retrieved from reference TRBV28 and TRBJ2-7, is DVKVTQSSRYLVKRTGEKVFLECVQDMDHENMFWYRQDPGLGLRLIYFSYDVKMKEKGDIPEGYSVSREKKERFSLILESASTNQTSMYLCASTTREDRGREQYFGPGTRLTVT.

V gene TRBV29-1 combines with J gene TRBJ2-3; TRBD1 agrees at 9 bases. The V and J ends lost 1 base and 2 bases, in that order; junction bases with no gene match: 7. CDR1 and CDR2 from the germline V gene are SQVTM and ANQGSEA. The CDR3 is 16 amino acids. The CDR3, as DNA: TGCAGCGTTGAAGGCGGGACAGGGAGCCCCACAGATACGCAGTATTTT. It codes for CSVEGGTGSPTDTQYF.

The chain has TRBV6-5 and TRBJ2-1; TRBD2 is a possible D gene (6 bases). The germline V and J ends were trimmed by 6 bases and 1 base, with 13 bases remaining between them. CDR1 is MNHEY and CDR2 is SVGAGI in the germline V gene. The CDR3 extends over 15 amino acids. In DNA form, the CDR3 reads TGTGCCAGCAGAAAGCGGGTTCCATCCTACAATGAGCAGTTCTTC. Its protein product is CASRKRVPSYNEQFF.

On this clone: This CDR3 fails to terminate in the conserved phenylalanine or tryptophan, so it likely reflects a read error. The DNA is left out, because the CDR3 cannot be placed on it with certainty; the CDR3 is given as TCRdb lists it. This chain uses TRBV3-1 (or the pseudogene TRBV3-2) with TRBJ1-1; the table's D call, TRBD1, has no DNA check behind it. Germline assignment: CDR1 LGHDT and CDR2 YNNKEL (reference sequence). The CDR3 length equals 13 residues, ends included. CDR3 protein: CASSQDVGQGAMM.